Detailed here is one TCR beta chain. Libraries were prepared by immunoSEQ multiplex PCR; TCRdb keeps only in-frame clonotypes and omits some of them. The profile shows over 100,000 clones, around 89% of them singletons. These data belong to a study of control samples from healthy donors and cancer patients. Sequenced sample: blood. The receptor was derived from a woman aged 50 to 60 in good health.

As DNA, the CDR3 is TGTGCCAGCAGCTTAGGGGGCAGGGGCTCCTACAATGAGCAGTTCTTC. Protein sequence: CASSLGGRGSYNEQFF. The V and J genes are TRBV7-3 and TRBJ2-1; possible D gene TRBD1, 6 bases. From germline, CDR1 is SGHTA and CDR2 FQGTGA. The CDR3 is 16 amino acids. The V end was cut by 2 bases, the J end by 0 bases, with 11 bases between.